These 30 T cell receptor beta chains came from one sample sequenced in a study of blood T cell repertoires in COVID-19. Assay: immunoSEQ multiplex PCR; the TCRdb copy retains only in-frame clones and omits some. This table holds 300,000 to 350,000 clones, about nine tenths found once. Material: PBMCs or T cells enriched from blood (not recorded which). The source is a woman aged 30 to 39 who had been exposed to COVID-19.

The CDR3 sequence: CASSAEGRGTDTQYF. The CDR3 bases are TGTGCCAGCAGCGCCGAGGGCCGGGGGACAGATACGCAGTATTTT. This chain joins TRBV6-5 and TRBJ2-3; perhaps TRBD2 as D (6 bases). V was shortened by 6 bases and J by 3 bases, with 16 bases between the two germline ends. Germline V lookup: CDR1 MNHEY, CDR2 SVGAGI. This CDR3 is built from 15 residues.

The chain links TRBV28 to TRBJ1-4, with D unclear. The ends were cut back, 3 bases at V and 8 bases at J, with 16 bases in the middle. The CDR3 consists of 15 residues. Germline lookup yields CDR1 MDHEN and CDR2 SYDVKM. The CDR3 DNA is TGTGCCAGCAGTTTTGTCAGCGCCCCGAGGGAAAAACTGTTTTTT. It codes for CASSFVSAPREKLFF.

The chain uses TRBV12-5 and TRBJ2-7; 9 nucleotides match TRBD1. This CDR3 comprises 16 residues. The junction had 7 bases not matched to a gene; V was cut back by 1 base and J by 3 bases. Germline assignment: CDR1 LGHNT and CDR2 FRNRAP. The CDR3: CASGLDRDRVFYEQYF. As DNA, the CDR3 is TGTGCTAGTGGTTTGGACCGGGACAGGGTGTTCTACGAGCAGTACTTC.

This clone was picked up a small number of times. The rearrangement links TRBV9 to TRBJ1-1; tentative D call: TRBD1 (5 bases). The germline V gene encodes CDR1 SGDLS and CDR2 YYNGEE. The CDR3 covers 13 residues. Trimming pared 1 base from V and 7 bases from J, leaving 11 bases between. In DNA, the CDR3 is TGTGCCAGCAGCGTAATAGGGGTCGGTGAAGCTTTCTTT. Translating gives CASSVIGVGEAFF. Full variable domain (missing parts from reference TRBV9 and TRBJ1-1): DSGVTQTPKHLITATGQRVTLRCSPRSGDLSVYWYQQSLDQGLQFLIQYYNGEERAKGNILERFSAQQFPDLHSELNLSSLELGDSALYFCASSVIGVGEAFFGQGTRLTVV.

The chain couples TRBV10-3 to TRBJ1-5; D call uncertain. V lost 2 bases and J 0 bases, leaving 8 bases between the germline ends. CDR3 length: 15 residues. From germline, CDR1 is ENHRY and CDR2 SYGVKD. CDR3 in DNA: TGTGCCATCAGTGAGGGCAGTCATAGCAATCAGCCCCAGCATTTT. Amino acid sequence: CAISEGSHSNQPQHF.

Worth noting for this clone: This specimen includes other DNA sequences encoding the same CDR3. The chain is built from TRBV19 and TRBJ2-7, with TRBD2 identical over 10 bases. The length of the CDR3 is 14 residues. The J segment lost 6 bases and the V segment lost 5 bases, leaving 7 bases of the junction unmatched. CDR1 and CDR2 from the germline V gene are LNHDA and SQIVND (reference sequence). DNA of the CDR3: TGTGCCAGTAGTTTGTTAGCGGGAGGAAGCGAGCAGTACTTC. Amino acid sequence: CASSLLAGGSEQYF. The full variable domain, with the rest looked up from reference TRBV19 and TRBJ2-7, is DGGITQSPKYLFRKEGQNVTLSCEQNLNHDAMYWYRQDPGQGLRLIYYSQIVNDFQKGDIAEGYSVSREKKESFPLTVTSAQKNPTAFYLCASSLLAGGSEQYFGPGTRLTVT.

V is TRBV11-2 and J is TRBJ2-1; D is undetermined. Per the germline V gene, CDR1 is SGHAT and CDR2 is FQNNGV. The CDR3 has 12 amino acids. V was clipped by 3 bases and J by 5 bases, with 5 bases between them. CDR3 region: CASSFTDNEQFF. For the CDR3, the DNA is TGTGCCAGCAGCTTTACAGACAATGAGCAGTTCTTC.

V and J are TRBV18 and TRBJ2-1; unclear D gene. The CDR3 sequence is 14 residues long. Trimming cost V 6 bases and J 2 bases, with 11 bases left between them. Germline loops: CDR1 KGHSH, CDR2 LQKENI. Here the CDR3 reads CASSPGETYNEQFF. The CDR3 DNA follows: TGTGCCAGCTCTCCAGGAGAGACCTACAATGAGCAGTTCTTC.

The J gene is TRBJ2-1, the V gene TRBV7-9, with 8 positions matching TRBD2. CDR1 is SEHNR and CDR2 is FQNEAQ in the germline V gene (reference sequence). The J segment lost 5 bases and the V segment lost 5 bases, leaving 20 bases of the junction unmatched. This CDR3 region has 19 residues. The CDR3: CASSLRGTRGFQVHNEQFF. The CDR3 DNA reads as TGTGCCAGCAGCCTAAGGGGGACTAGGGGGTTCCAGGTTCACAATGAGCAGTTCTTC.

The chain couples TRBV9 to TRBJ2-1; 8 bases agree with TRBD2. Trimming cost V 4 bases and J 0 bases; bases outside gene matches: 9. CDR1 is SGDLS, CDR2 YYNGEE, per germline. This CDR3 is built from 17 residues. CDR3 protein: CASSPHPLAVSYNEQFF. In DNA form, the CDR3 reads TGTGCCAGCAGCCCTCACCCACTAGCGGTCTCCTACAATGAGCAGTTCTTC.

The chain is built from TRBV7-3 and TRBJ2-2; D remains unclear. Between the trimmed V and J ends, which lost 1 base and 4 bases, there was a span of 16 bases. From germline, CDR1 is SGHTA and CDR2 FQGTGA. The CDR3 spans 17 residues. In nucleotides, the CDR3 is TGTGCCAGCAGCTTAAGGAGTATGGTCGGTAGCACCGGGGAGCTGTTTTTT. It specifies CASSLRSMVGSTGELFF.

The chain couples TRBV12-3 or TRBV12-4 to TRBJ2-1; TRBD2 agrees at 12 bases. The CDR3 is 13 residues long. The J segment lost 10 bases and the V segment lost 4 bases, leaving 2 bases of the junction unmatched. The CDR3 loop is CASSWGTSGEQFF. DNA for the CDR3: TGTGCCAGCAGTTGGGGGACTAGCGGGGAGCAGTTCTTC.

The V gene is TRBV10-3, the J gene TRBJ2-1; TRBD1 agrees at 8 bases. The germline V gene encodes CDR1 ENHRY and CDR2 SYGVKD. V lost 0 bases and J lost 4; bases outside the gene matches: 5. The CDR3 contains 16 residues. The CDR3 sequence is CAISESGGQEYNEQFF. Here the CDR3 DNA reads TGTGCCATCAGTGAGTCGGGGGGACAGGAGTACAATGAGCAGTTCTTC.

CDR3 nucleotide sequence: TGTGCCAGCAGCGTAGTTTTCCCCGGACAGGGTGGGACCGGGGAGCTGTTTTTT. The encoded protein is CASSVVFPGQGGTGELFF. The chain employs TRBV9 and TRBJ2-2; 8 bases are shared with TRBD1. The CDR3 is 18 amino acids. J lost 5 bases, V lost 0 bases, and 12 bases had no gene match. CDR1 and CDR2 from the germline V gene are SGDLS and YYNGEE.

The chain combines TRBV25-1 with TRBJ2-1, with 14 bases that match TRBD2. Germline CDR1 reads MGHDK; CDR2 reads SYGVNS. J gave up 5 bases and V 7 bases, and 10 bases lay outside the gene matches. The CDR3 has 17 amino acids. The CDR3 DNA follows: TGTGCCAGCACAGCTTGTCCGGGACTAGCGGGGGACAATGAGCAGTTCTTC. Amino acids: CASTACPGLAGDNEQFF.

The chain carries TRBV11-2 and TRBJ1-4; D not resolved. Trimming took off 5 bases at V and 8 bases at J, with 21 bases between the two ends. Germline V lookup: CDR1 SGHAT, CDR2 FQNNGV. CDR3 length equals 16 residues. CDR3 amino acids: CASSQRKAGRREKLFF. The CDR3 DNA is TGTGCCAGCAGCCAACGCAAGGCGGGGAGGAGGGAAAAACTGTTTTTT.

The chain recombines TRBV3-1 (or the pseudogene TRBV3-2) with TRBJ2-1, with TRBD2 identical over 8 bases. Trimming cost V 2 bases and J 10 bases; bases outside gene matches: 22. There are 19 residues in the CDR3. Germline V gene sequence: CDR1 LGHDT, CDR2 YNNKEL (reference sequence). The CDR3 DNA follows: TGTGCCAGCAGCCAATCGGGGGGACGGACTAGCCGCGATTCTCGGGAGCAGTTCTTC. Its protein is CASSQSGGRTSRDSREQFF.

The chain uses TRBV6-1 and TRBJ2-4; D not certain. The CDR3 contains 16 residues. Trimming took 0 bases from V and 0 from J, leaving 9 bases between them. The V gene's germline CDR1 is MNHNS and CDR2 SASEGT. The CDR3 protein is CASSEAQSLAKNIQYF. CDR3 in DNA: TGTGCCAGCAGTGAAGCCCAGTCCCTAGCCAAAAACATTCAGTACTTC.

The genes are TRBV5-1 and TRBJ2-7; D call uncertain. The CDR3 is 14 amino acids. In germline, CDR1 is SGHRS, CDR2 YFSETQ. Trimming left V 5 bases short and J 2 bases short, with 14 bases between. The CDR3 bases are TGCGCCAGCAGACCGCGAGAGTCCCCCTACGAGCAGTACTTC. Translated, it gives CASRPRESPYEQYF.

The rearrangement uses TRBV7-3 and TRBJ2-1; D uncertain. Germline assignment: CDR1 SGHTA and CDR2 FQGTGA. V lost 3 bases and J lost 6, with 9 bases in between. The CDR3 consists of 13 residues. The CDR3 sequence is CASSLTYRNEQFF. Written as DNA, the CDR3 is TGTGCCAGCAGCTTGACATATCGCAATGAGCAGTTCTTC.

The chain employs TRBV27 and TRBJ2-7; TRBD2 agrees at 7 bases. This CDR3 spans 16 amino acids. V lost 5 bases to trimming and J lost 4 bases; unmatched junction nucleotides: 14. Per the germline V gene, CDR1 is MNHEY and CDR2 is SMNVEV (reference sequence). The CDR3 protein is CASSPQAGRLLYEQYF. The CDR3 DNA follows: TGTGCCAGCAGTCCACAAGCGGGGAGATTATTATACGAGCAGTACTTC.

This clone was counted a single time. The chain links TRBV9 to TRBJ2-7; 10 nucleotides agree with TRBD2. Trimming cost V 4 bases and J 6 bases; bases outside gene matches: 7. Germline CDR1 SGDLS, CDR2 YYNGEE. The CDR3 runs 14 residues. The CDR3 sequence is CASSKGLAVGEQYF. The CDR3 DNA follows: TGTGCCAGCAGCAAAGGACTAGCGGTGGGCGAGCAGTACTTC.

V gene TRBV1 combines with J gene TRBJ2-7; no DNA check was done on the table's D call, TRBD1. TRBV1 is an annotated pseudogene. This CDR3 region has 18 residues. CDR3 bases: TGCACCAGCAGCCAAGGAATCCCATGCAGGGGGGAAAGCTACGAGCAGTACTTC. Its protein product is CTSSQGIPCRGESYEQYF.

The CDR3 DNA follows: TGCGCCAGCAGTCAAGCGGGAGGGCCCTCCTACAATGAGCAGTTCTTC. Residues: CASSQAGGPSYNEQFF. The genes are TRBV10-2 and TRBJ2-1, with 10 bases matching TRBD2. The length of the CDR3 is 16 residues. V gave up 5 bases and J gave up 0 bases; unmatched junction bases: 4. CDR1 WSHSY and CDR2 SAAADI come from the germline V gene.

This chain links TRBV24-1 with TRBJ2-3; 8 bases line up with TRBD1. V trimming: 9 bases; J trimming: 2 bases; junction bases outside the gene matches: 3. The V gene's germline CDR1 is KGHDR and CDR2 SFDVKD. The CDR3 runs to 13 residues. The CDR3 DNA is TGTGCCACCCGGACAGGGAACACAGATACGCAGTATTTT. Protein: CATRTGNTDTQYF.

The chain has TRBV9 and TRBJ1-6, with 9 bases matching TRBD1. After removal of 4 bases from V and 10 bases from J, the junction contained 9 bases not matched to a gene. Germline V gives CDR1 SGDLS, CDR2 YYNGEE. This CDR3 has 15 residues. CDR3 DNA sequence: TGTGCCAGCAGCCCAAGACAGGGGGAAGGATCACCCCTCCACTTT. Its protein is CASSPRQGEGSPLHF.

The chain couples TRBV6-5 to TRBJ2-7; D perhaps matches TRBD2 (6 bases). Between the trimmed V and J ends, which lost 6 bases and 5 bases, there was a span of 17 bases. CDR1 and CDR2 from the germline V gene are MNHEY and SVGAGI. The CDR3 covers 14 residues. The CDR3 spells CASSGDSLTDEQYF. CDR3 sequence (DNA): TGTGCCAGCAGCGGGGACTCACTTACAGACGAGCAGTACTTC.

The rearrangement links TRBV28 to TRBJ2-3, with TRBD2 identical over 12 bases. CDR1 MDHEN and CDR2 SYDVKM come from the germline V gene. The J segment lost 7 bases and the V segment lost 4 bases, leaving 12 bases of the junction unmatched. This CDR3 has 17 residues. The CDR3 DNA sequence: TGTGCCAGCAGTTCCGGCCTACTAGCGGGAGGTCGCCATACGCAGTATTTT. As protein: CASSSGLLAGGRHTQYF.

The chain couples TRBV28 to TRBJ1-2; the match to TRBD1 covers 7 bases. With 2 bases clipped from V and 0 bases from J, the junction kept 6 bases outside the gene matches. The V gene's germline CDR1 is MDHEN and CDR2 SYDVKM. The CDR3 runs to 16 residues. CDR3 coding DNA: TGTGCCAGCAGTTTAGGCACAGGGGCAGCTAACTATGGCTACACCTTC. It codes for CASSLGTGAANYGYTF.

The chain is built from TRBV28 and TRBJ1-2; 8 bases are a match to TRBD1. With 6 bases clipped from V and 8 bases from J, the junction kept 5 bases outside the gene matches. CDR3 size: 12 residues. Germline V lookup: CDR1 MDHEN, CDR2 SYDVKM. CDR3 sequence reads: CASSQGQDGYTF. In nucleotides, the CDR3 is TGTGCCAGCAGCCAGGGACAGGACGGCTACACCTTC.